This T cell receptor beta chain came from a study of T-cell reconstitution after alpha-beta-depleted transplantation in children. V was clipped by 2 bases and J by 7 bases; unmatched bases: 6. The CDR3 totals 14 residues. CDR1 and CDR2 (germline): KGHSH, LQKENI. Unique molecular identifiers tagged the TCRbeta library. From the PCR reads, TCRdb called clonotypes with MiXCR, one entry per CDR3 protein. The repertoire holds 450,000 to 550,000 distinct CDR3 sequences, with around 10% as singletons. The source of this sequence is a female patient aged 2-15 years who had a stem cell transplant for aplastic anemia, so the T cells may come from the graft donor. This sample comprised PBMCs, mostly from graft donor cells, obtained 180 days after TCRalphabeta/CD19-depleted stem cell transplant. The J gene is TRBJ2-7, the V gene TRBV18; 9 positions match TRBD2. The CDR3 reads CASSPDRLAGEQYF. CDR3 nucleotides: TGTGCCAGCTCACCAGATCGGCTAGCGGGAGAGCAGTACTTC.